This TCR beta chain was recovered during a study of T cells after yellow fever vaccination (dated by TCRdb to the late 2010s). Regarding the study in general: Libraries from fractions with low cell numbers were prepared with the SMART-Seq v4 Ultra Low Input RNA kit. To track T-cell clones before and after primary and booster YFV17D yellow fever vaccination, bulk TCR alpha and beta repertoires were sequenced longitudinally. Blood was collected at multiple timepoints before and after primary and secondary immunization, and bulk PBMC replicates and cell subsets were isolated. Two healthy male donors, one aged 18 to 29 and one aged 30 to 39 years, were included in the cohort. The paper as a whole reports these results and caveats: Because only a couple of donors were included in the study, the extent to which the findings can be generalized is limited. The secondary T-cell response was weaker than the primary response but faster, peaking on day 5 instead of day 15. A small share of clonotypes occurred in both CD4 and CD8 compartments, likely arising from convergent recombination. Because abundant contaminating clonotypes from the bulk population could be contained in FACS-sorted repertoires, computational filtering was required. Most clones expanded after primary vaccination were re-detected after the booster (about 96% of CD4 and around 88% of CD8), suggesting broad memory maintenance.

Sample treatment or condition, as interpreted from the label and publication: live attenuated yellow fever vaccine strain. PBMCs were isolated from peripheral blood using a standard Ficoll-Paque protocol. Dynabeads CD4 and CD8 positive selection kits were used to isolate CD4 and CD8 T-cell fractions. RNA was extracted with TriZol from bulk PBMCs, CD4 and CD8 fractions, and dextramer-positive and dextramer-negative fractions. This clonotype was counted between two and nine times. It has no known antigen specificity. One base away there is no much larger clone; base qualities are not given. Sequencer: Illumina NovaSeq 6000. TCR cDNA was made using 5'RACE template switching, a step that added a universal primer site and unique molecular identifiers. cDNA synthesis was primed from both the TCR alpha and TCR beta constant segments. Library amplification used two PCR steps, and the second PCR step added sample barcodes and sequencing adapters. Sequencing of the libraries was done on either Illumina HiSeq 2500 (2x100 bp) or NovaSeq (2x150 bp). Concerning the study's data processing: Reads were demultiplexed and collapsed into UMI consensus sequences with MIGEC, and V(D)J alignment was performed with MiXCR. Clonotypes responding to the vaccine were identified with edgeR on replicate PBMC samples, with the criteria of FDR below 0.01 and a log2 fold change above 5 up to day 15. Each bulk clonotype received a CD4 or CD8 identity based on whether the sequenced CD4 or CD8 repertoire contained that clonotype at higher abundance. TCRdb took the public reads, trimmed them with fastp at Q25, ran MiXCR for clone calling and kept in-frame beta chains. Identical CDR3 protein sequences are pooled into one entry, listed with their most common genes and DNA. None of the V and J calls come from the authors' own analysis; TCRdb made them. The sample table shows around 260,000 distinct CDR3 sequences, and about 5% are seen once. The ten largest clones represent around 3.3% of the sample.

This receptor was taken from a man aged 18 to 35 who received the YFV17D yellow fever vaccine. Sequencing used CD4+ T cells sorted from PBMCs, obtained on the day of the yellow fever booster vaccination.

Here the CDR3 is given as CSGQRGRGQETQYF. The DNA reads as follows: TGCAGCGGCCAGAGGGGTCGGGGCCAAGAGACCCAGTACTTC. The V gene is TRBV29-1 and the J gene is TRBJ2-5; the D gene cannot be resolved beyond TRBD1 or TRBD2, each matching 5 bases. From the cysteine up to the phenylalanine, the CDR3 has a length of 14 residues. Kept here is only the CDR3 DNA, which spans 42 bases and is read in frame from base 1. From the germline V gene, CDR1 is SQVTM and CDR2 is ANQGSEA. Deletion took 7 bases off V and 1 base off J, with a span of 16 bases between the germline ends.